One sample yielded the 20 T cell receptor beta chains listed below, sequenced in a study of blood T cell repertoires in COVID-19. Repertoires were generated with immunoSEQ multiplex PCR, while TCRdb's copy carries only in-frame clones and drops some. The data show roughly 350,000 clones, approximately 91% seen once. Material for sequencing was peripheral blood. These receptors originate from a woman aged 70-85 years with COVID-19, enrolled during active disease.

The gene calls are TRBV4-2 and TRBJ1-6; 7 bases are shared with TRBD1. Trimming at V came to 9 bases and at J to 10 bases, leaving 18 bases not matched to a gene. Germline V CDR1 and CDR2: LGHNA, YNFKEQ. There are 16 residues in the CDR3. The CDR3 region has the DNA TGTGCCAGGAAACTTCCGGAAGGACAGGTAGGATCACCCCTCCACTTT. As protein: CARKLPEGQVGSPLHF.

This sequence joins TRBV6-2 or TRBV6-3 and TRBJ2-7; D possibly corresponds to TRBD2 (7 bases). This CDR3 has 14 residues. CDR1 and CDR2 (germline): MNHEY, SVGEGT. V was pared by 5 bases and J by 5 bases, with 16 bases between. The DNA of the CDR3 is TGTGCCAGCAGTGGGGAGGGGACAATCAACGAGCAGTACTTC. It yields the protein CASSGEGTINEQYF.

The J gene is TRBJ2-2, the V gene TRBV19; 9 bases fit TRBD2. The germline V gene has CDR1 LNHDA and CDR2 SQIVND (reference sequence). The CDR3 runs to 14 residues. V shed 6 bases, J shed 6 bases, and the junction held 5 bases outside the gene matches. CDR3 DNA sequence: TGTGCCAGTAGGGGGACTAGCATCGCCGGGGAGCTGTTTTTT. This sequence encodes CASRGTSIAGELFF. The full variable domain, rest sourced from reference TRBV19 and TRBJ2-2, is DGGITQSPKYLFRKEGQNVTLSCEQNLNHDAMYWYRQDPGQGLRLIYYSQIVNDFQKGDIAEGYSVSREKKESFPLTVTSAQKNPTAFYLCASRGTSIAGELFFGEGSRLTVL.

V usage is TRBV5-8 and J usage is TRBJ1-3; D ambiguous. Germline V CDR1 and CDR2: SGHTS, YDEGEE. This CDR3 contains 15 residues. V dropped 4 bases and J dropped 0 bases, with 11 bases sitting between them. CDR3 amino acids: CASSLDGDSGNTIYF. CDR3 coding DNA: TGTGCCAGCAGCCTAGACGGAGACTCTGGAAACACCATATATTTT.

The chain combines TRBV9 with TRBJ2-1, with 8 bases aligning to TRBD1. The junction had 2 bases not matched to a gene; V was cut back by 3 bases and J by 9 bases. Germline values: CDR1 SGDLS, CDR2 YYNGEE. The CDR3 is 12 residues long. In DNA, the CDR3 is TGTGCCAGCAGCGGCGGGACAGGTGAGCAGTTCTTC. Translation gives CASSGGTGEQFF.

This CDR3 is CAWRVGLAGLETQYF. The CDR3 nucleotides read TGTGCCTGGAGGGTAGGACTAGCGGGCCTGGAGACCCAGTACTTC. The V gene is TRBV30, the J gene TRBJ2-5; 11 nucleotides match TRBD2. CDR3 size: 15 residues. Per germline, CDR1 GTSNPN and CDR2 SVGIG (reference sequence). V was pared by 3 bases and J by 5 bases, with 8 bases of the junction left unmatched.

This chain uses TRBV29-1 with TRBJ2-7; TRBD1 might be the D (5 bases). Germline V lookup: CDR1 SQVTM, CDR2 ANQGSEA. The germline V and J ends were trimmed by 5 bases and 3 bases, with 14 bases remaining between them. The CDR3 is made up of 13 amino acids. CDR3 bases: TGCAGCGTTTCGACAGACCTTTTCTACGAGCAGTACTTC. It specifies CSVSTDLFYEQYF.

V gene TRBV5-1 combines with J gene TRBJ2-1, with 8 bases matching TRBD1. V was clipped by 2 bases and J by 8 bases; unmatched bases: 6. The CDR3 is made up of 14 amino acids. CDR1 SGHRS and CDR2 YFSETQ come from the germline V gene. The DNA for the CDR3 is TGCGCCAGCAGCTTTCGTGACAGGGGCGATGAGCAGTTCTTC. This translates into CASSFRDRGDEQFF.

This clone was recorded only once. The chain combines TRBV10-2 with TRBJ1-1; D is perhaps TRBD1 (5 bases). Trimming took off 7 bases at V and 2 bases at J, with 17 bases between the two ends. CDR1 is WSHSY and CDR2 is SAAADI in the germline V gene. CDR3 size: 15 residues. In nucleotides, the CDR3 is TGCGCCAGCACTTTGGCAGGGCCCCATAACACTGAAGCTTTCTTT. This sequence encodes CASTLAGPHNTEAFF.

The V call is TRBV7-2, the J call TRBJ2-7; the D is unclear. The CDR3 consists of 12 residues. Looked up from germline, CDR1 is SGHTA and CDR2 is FQGNSA. V lost 2 bases, J lost 5 bases, and 7 bases lay in between. Written as DNA, the CDR3 is TGTGCCAGCAGCTTAACTCCACACGAGCAGTACTTC. Protein: CASSLTPHEQYF.

About this clone: This CDR3 is also generated by other DNA sequences in the sample. The chain uses TRBV7-2 and TRBJ2-7; D not resolved. The V and J ends lost 1 base and 7 bases respectively, with 11 bases between them. The CDR3 loop spans 13 amino acids. Germline V gives CDR1 SGHTA, CDR2 FQGNSA. This CDR3 is CASSLVRQDEQYF. The CDR3, as DNA: TGTGCCAGCAGCTTAGTTAGGCAGGATGAGCAGTACTTC.

A single count supports this clone. V usage is TRBV4-3 and J usage is TRBJ1-2; no clear D gene. The CDR3 is 15 amino acids. The germline CDR1 and CDR2 sequences are LGHNA and YSLEER. V was cut by 0 bases and J by 2 bases, with 10 bases left in between. The CDR3 DNA follows: TGCGCCAGCAGCCAAGATGAGAGGGCCAACTATGGCTACACCTTC. It translates to CASSQDERANYGYTF.

The chain combines TRBV30 with TRBJ2-6; the match to TRBD1 covers 12 bases. Germline CDR1 is GTSNPN and CDR2 is SVGIG (reference sequence). The CDR3 contains 16 residues. V gave up 5 bases and J gave up 4 bases; unmatched junction bases: 6. CDR3 nucleotide sequence: TGTGCCTGGTGGGGACAGGGGGCGGCAGGGGCCAACGTCCTGACTTTC. It yields the protein CAWWGQGAAGANVLTF.

The rearrangement joins TRBV4-1 to TRBJ1-2; no clear D. Between the trimmed V and J ends, which lost 2 bases and 8 bases, there was a span of 9 bases. Looked up from germline, CDR1 is MGHRA and CDR2 is YSYEKL. The CDR3 sequence is 12 residues long. The CDR3 here is CASSQSWEGYTF. Written as DNA, the CDR3 is TGCGCCAGCAGCCAATCTTGGGAGGGCTACACCTTC.

V usage is TRBV10-3 and J usage is TRBJ1-1; no definite D call. V lost 4 bases and J 1 base, leaving 7 bases between the germline ends. Germline V lookup: CDR1 ENHRY, CDR2 SYGVKD. The CDR3 loop spans 13 amino acids. For the CDR3, the DNA is TGTGCCATCAGTGGCCAGGAGAACACTGAAGCTTTCTTT. This translates into CAISGQENTEAFF.

The V gene is TRBV27, the J gene TRBJ1-3; D perhaps matches TRBD1 (6 bases). CDR1 is MNHEY, CDR2 SMNVEV, per germline (reference sequence). The CDR3 extends over 14 amino acids. V was clipped by 0 bases and J by 3 bases, with 6 bases between them. The CDR3 protein is CASSLSRGGNTIYF. CDR3 nucleotides: TGTGCCAGCAGTTTATCCAGGGGTGGAAACACCATATATTTT.

V and J are TRBV14 and TRBJ1-2, with D possibly matching TRBD1 (5 bases). The CDR3 runs to 12 residues. V lost 4 bases and J lost 8, with 11 bases in between. Germline assignment: CDR1 SGHDN and CDR2 FVKESK. CDR3: CASSPTGEGYTF. As DNA, the CDR3 is TGTGCCAGCAGCCCTACGGGGGAGGGCTACACCTTC.

The J gene is TRBJ1-6, the V gene TRBV11-2; D ambiguous. Trimming shortened V by 5 bases and J by 10 bases, and 9 bases separated the two germline ends. CDR1 and CDR2 (germline): SGHAT, FQNNGV. The CDR3 is made up of 12 amino acids. As DNA, the CDR3 is TGTGCCAGCAGCCCCATTTTGTCACCCCTCCACTTT. It codes for CASSPILSPLHF.

V usage is TRBV7-3 and J usage is TRBJ2-7; possible D gene TRBD2, 5 bases. With 2 bases removed from V and 3 bases from J, the gap between germline ends came to 8 bases. Germline assignment: CDR1 SGHTA and CDR2 FQGTGA. CDR3 size: 13 residues. The CDR3 spells CASSLFEGYEQYF. CDR3 nucleotide sequence: TGTGCCAGCAGCTTATTTGAGGGCTACGAGCAGTACTTC.

The genes are TRBV6-5 and TRBJ1-6, with 9 bases lining up with TRBD1. Germline-derived CDR1 and CDR2 are MNHEY and SVGAGI. The CDR3 consists of 15 residues. Trimming took 7 bases from V and 5 from J; bases not matched to a gene: 6. The CDR3 region is CASNPRDRDNSPLHF. The CDR3, as DNA: TGTGCCAGCAACCCAAGGGACAGGGATAATTCACCCCTCCACTTT.